One and the same sample provided the 3 T cell receptor beta chains below, sequenced in a study of cytomegalovirus exposure and HLA in healthy donors. The PCR contained 60 Vbeta and 13 Jbeta primers. Libraries were prepared by immunoSEQ multiplex PCR; TCRdb keeps only in-frame clonotypes and omits some of them. The sample has some 130,000 clones, 70% to 80% seen once. Input material: PBMCs. These TCRs come from a man in his thirties or forties in good health and CMV-seronegative.

This clone was counted between two and nine times. This chain links TRBV18 with TRBJ2-3, with D possibly being TRBD2 (6 bases). V lost 5 bases, J lost 5 bases, and 14 bases lay in between. The CDR3 is made up of 14 amino acids. The germline gives CDR1 KGHSH, CDR2 LQKENI. The CDR3 reads CASSSRGLGDTQYF. Written as DNA, the CDR3 is TGTGCCAGCTCAAGTCGGGGGTTAGGAGATACGCAGTATTTT.

This chain uses TRBV5-1 with TRBJ1-2, with D hard to call. V lost 1 base, J lost 6 bases, and 10 bases lay in between. This CDR3 contains 13 residues. CDR1 and CDR2 from the germline V gene are SGHRS and YFSETQ. CDR3 amino acids: CASSLIRQDGYTF. The CDR3, as DNA: TGCGCCAGCAGCTTGATTAGGCAGGATGGCTACACCTTC. The whole variable domain, filled in from reference TRBV5-1 and TRBJ1-2, reads KAGVTQTPRYLIKTRGQQVTLSCSPISGHRSVSWYQQTPGQGLQFLFEYFSETQRNKGNFPGRFSGRQFSNSRSEMNVSTLELGDSALYLCASSLIRQDGYTFGSGTRLTVV.

The chain combines TRBV5-4 with TRBJ2-7; D might be TRBD1 (6 bases). The CDR3 has 13 amino acids. Deletions cut 3 bases from V and 0 bases from J, with 7 bases between. Germline CDR1 is SGHNT and CDR2 is YYREEE (reference sequence). CDR3 nucleotide sequence: TGTGCCAGCAGCTCGGACAGCTCCTACGAGCAGTACTTC. This translates into CASSSDSSYEQYF.